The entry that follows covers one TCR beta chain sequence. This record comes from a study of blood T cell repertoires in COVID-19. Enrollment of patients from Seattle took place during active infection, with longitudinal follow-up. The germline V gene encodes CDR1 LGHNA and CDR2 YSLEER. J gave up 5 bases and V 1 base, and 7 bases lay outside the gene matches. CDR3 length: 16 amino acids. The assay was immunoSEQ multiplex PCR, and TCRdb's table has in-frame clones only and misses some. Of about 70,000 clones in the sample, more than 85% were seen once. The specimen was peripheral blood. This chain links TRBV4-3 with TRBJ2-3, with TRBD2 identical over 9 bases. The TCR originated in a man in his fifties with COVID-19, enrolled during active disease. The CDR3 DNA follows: TGCGCCAGCAGCCAAGGTGCTAGCGGGACTGGAGATACGCAGTATTTT. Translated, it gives CASSQGASGTGDTQYF.